These 2 T cell receptor beta chains were sequenced from one sample in a study of blood T cell repertoires in COVID-19. Here immunoSEQ multiplex PCR was the method, and the copy in TCRdb shows in-frame clones only, minus some. The repertoire holds around 110,000 clones, with approximately 90% as singletons. Sequenced input: peripheral blood. The receptors were sampled from a human donor with active COVID-19. The donor label of this sample is uncertain.

The V and J genes are TRBV7-2 and TRBJ1-1, with 10 bases aligning to TRBD1. Germline CDR1 reads SGHTA; CDR2 reads FQGNSA. The CDR3 has 17 residues. The J segment lost 0 bases and the V segment lost 5 bases, leaving 9 bases of the junction unmatched. In nucleotides, the CDR3 is TGTGCCAGCAGCCGCGGACAGGGGGTTTCCATGAACACTGAAGCTTTCTTT. This codes for CASSRGQGVSMNTEAFF.

The chain recombines TRBV11-1 with TRBJ2-5, with D possibly being TRBD2 (6 bases). The CDR3 is 13 residues long. V shed 2 bases and J shed 3 bases, with 7 bases lying between them. In germline, CDR1 is SGHAT, CDR2 FQDESV (reference sequence). This CDR3 reads CASSLSGEETQYF. CDR3 nucleotides: TGTGCCAGCAGCTTATCGGGAGAAGAGACCCAGTACTTC. The full variable domain, with the rest looked up from reference TRBV11-1 and TRBJ2-5, is EAEVAQSPRYKITEKSQAVAFWCDPISGHATLYWYRQILGQGPELLVQFQDESVVDDSQLPKDRFSAERLKGVDSTLKIQPAELGDSAMYLCASSLSGEETQYFGPGTRLLVL.